The rows below give T cell receptor beta chains drawn from one sample of a study of shared clonotypes between healthy human individuals. Libraries were prepared by immunoSEQ multiplex PCR; TCRdb keeps only in-frame clonotypes and omits some of them. The data show 2,500,000 or so clones, approximately 93% seen once. Source material: naive CD4+ T cells from PBMCs. These receptors came from a man aged 18 to 35 in good health. Some clones in this sample may be carry-over from other donors' samples. CDR3s include the opening cysteine and the closing phenylalanine or tryptophan. The D gene is left open where the match is weak. Only some rows state a clone size, as once, few, many or a class for expanded clones.

j_call v_call clone_size d_call cdr3_aa cdr3_nt
TRBJ2-7 TRBV28 NA TRBD2 CASSSRLAGGYEQYF TGTGCCAGCAGTTCAAGACTAGCGGGAGGGTACGAGCAGTACTTC
TRBJ1-5 TRBV20-1 NA NA CSVGGSGQHF TGCAGTGTTGGGGGTTCTGGCCAGCATTTT
TRBJ2-1 TRBV5-1 NA NA CASTSEWSYNEQFF TGCGCCAGCACCTCTGAATGGTCCTACAATGAGCAGTTCTTC
TRBJ2-7 TRBV5-1 NA TRBD2 CASSLTAGGYEQYF TGCGCCAGCAGCTTAACAGCGGGAGGCTACGAGCAGTACTTC
TRBJ2-7 TRBV5-1 NA TRBD1 CASRRDRVDEQYF TGCGCCAGCAGGCGAGACAGGGTAGACGAGCAGTACTTC
TRBJ2-3 TRBV7-3 NA NA CASSLGTMAGTSTDTQYF TGTGCCAGCAGCTTAGGGACGATGGCTGGGACTAGCACAGATACGCAGTATTTT
TRBJ2-1 TRBV6-1 NA TRBD2 CASRIAGGRNEQFF TGTGCCAGCAGGATAGCGGGAGGGAGAAATGAGCAGTTCTTC
TRBJ2-7 TRBV19 NA TRBD2 CASKKSGRGFYEQYF TGTGCCAGTAAAAAAAGCGGGAGGGGGTTCTACGAGCAGTACTTC
TRBJ2-1 TRBV7-3 NA NA CASSLRRNEQFF TGTGCCAGCAGCTTACGGAGGAATGAGCAGTTCTTC
TRBJ1-2 TRBV6-1 NA TRBD1 CASSVGTGSYGYTF TGTGCCAGCAGTGTAGGGACAGGGTCCTATGGCTACACCTTC
TRBJ2-3 TRBV7-9 NA NA CASSSRLYSITDTQYF TGTGCCAGCAGCTCGCGACTTTATTCAATCACAGATACGCAGTATTTT
TRBJ2-5 TRBV19 NA NA CASSIGQAPETQYF TGTGCCAGTAGTATCGGCCAGGCTCCCGAGACCCAGTACTTC
TRBJ2-1 TRBV5-1 NA NA CASSEGTTTYNEQFF TGCGCCAGCAGCGAAGGGACCACCACCTACAATGAGCAGTTCTTC
TRBJ2-2 TRBV7-3 NA TRBD2 CASSLIAGGVTGELFF TGTGCCAGCAGCTTAATAGCGGGAGGGGTCACCGGGGAGCTGTTTTTT
TRBJ2-1 TRBV11-2 NA TRBD2 CASSSTSGSVNEQFF TGTGCCAGCAGCTCCACTAGCGGGAGTGTCAATGAGCAGTTCTTC
TRBJ1-5 TRBV19 few TRBD1 CASSMYSGGQHF TGTGCCAGTAGTATGTACTCAGGGGGACAGCATTTT
TRBJ2-3 TRBV20-1 once NA CSAERDTQYF TGCAGTGCCGAAAGGGATACGCAGTATTTT
TRBJ2-5 TRBV28 NA TRBD2 CASGGETVGETQYF TGTGCCTCGGGGGGAGAGACCGTGGGGGAGACCCAGTACTTC
TRBJ2-2 TRBV6-7 NA TRBD1 CASSYSSRGFNTGELFF TGTGCCAGCAGTTACTCGAGCAGGGGGTTCAACACCGGGGAGCTGTTTTTT
TRBJ2-7 TRBV12-5 once TRBD1 CASGRDSLQYF TGTGCTAGTGGCCGGGACAGTCTGCAGTACTTC
TRBJ1-1 TRBV5-1 NA NA CASSPQPGARGTEAFF TGCGCCAGCAGCCCCCAACCGGGGGCCCGGGGGACTGAAGCTTTCTTT
TRBJ1-3 TRBV28 NA NA CASSFFNTIYF TGTGCCAGCAGTTTCTTTAACACCATATATTTT
TRBJ2-7 TRBV6-5 NA NA CATQRGDIFDEQYF TGTGCCACCCAGAGGGGGGATATTTTCGACGAGCAGTACTTC
TRBJ1-1 TRBV18 once NA CASSPPALRDTEAFF TGTGCCAGCTCACCCCCGGCCCTGAGGGACACTGAAGCTTTCTTT
TRBJ2-7 TRBV18 once TRBD2 CASSPRGAGGSYEQYF TGTGCCAGCTCACCCCGGGGAGCGGGAGGGTCCTACGAGCAGTACTTC
TRBJ1-4 TRBV5-6 once NA CASSFGEGRLKLFF TGTGCCAGCAGCTTCGGGGAGGGGAGGTTAAAACTGTTTTTT